This T cell receptor beta chain was found in a study of T cell repertoires in cytomegalovirus infection. Background on the study: Public TCR beta signatures provided an indication of both CMV infection and a matching HLA type.

The study, taken as a whole, reports: The study found HLA-C-restricted CMV-specific TCR beta clonotypes dominating the ex vivo response. Summed public TCR beta family frequency identified CMV carriers bearing the relevant HLA.

To note about this clonotype: As yet, its antigen is unknown.

Each CDR3 protein is one row after TCRdb ran MiXCR on the reads. This table has 450,000 to 650,000 distinct CDR3 sequences, 26% appearing once. The CDR3 is 12 amino acids. V was trimmed by 7 bases and J by 7 bases, leaving 11 bases between them. Germline CDR1 LNHDA, CDR2 SQIVND (reference sequence). This rearrangement joins TRBV19 to TRBJ2-1, with D possibly being TRBD2 (5 bases). Sequenced: PBMCs. The receptor was isolated from a human donor in good health (CMV status not recorded). Some clones in this sample may be carry-over from other donors' samples. The CDR3 nucleotides are TGTGCCAGTACCAAACTAGGGAATGAGCAGTTCTTC. Residues: CASTKLGNEQFF.